The 18 T cell receptor beta chains below were found in one sample sequenced in a study of cytomegalovirus exposure and HLA in healthy donors. TCRdb's table, derived via immunoSEQ multiplex PCR, lists solely in-frame clones and lacks some. This repertoire shows about 120,000 clones, around 88% found once; its top ten account for 4% to 6%. Sequencing used PBMCs. All receptors come from a man aged 18 to 30 in good health and CMV-seronegative.

This CDR3 is CASRSRTNYEQYF. The CDR3 DNA is TGTGCCAGCAGATCTAGGACTAACTACGAGCAGTACTTC. The V call is TRBV7-2, the J call TRBJ2-7; TRBD2 might be the D (6 bases). The CDR3 has 13 residues. From germline, CDR1 is SGHTA and CDR2 FQGNSA. Trimming stripped 6 bases from V and 3 bases from J, with 12 bases between.

V gene TRBV7-9 combines with J gene TRBJ1-1, with 9 bases fitting TRBD1. The CDR3 covers 15 residues. The ends lost 5 bases at V and 0 bases at J; junction bases unmatched: 4. Germline V gene data show CDR1 as SEHNR and CDR2 as FQNEAQ (reference sequence). This CDR3 reads CASSAWTGVNTEAFF. In DNA form, the CDR3 reads TGTGCCAGCAGCGCCTGGACAGGGGTGAACACTGAAGCTTTCTTT.

DNA for the CDR3: TGTGCCAGCAGCTCCAACAGGGACACCGGGGAGCTGTTTTTT. It yields the protein CASSSNRDTGELFF. The rearrangement uses TRBV5-5 and TRBJ2-2; D might be TRBD1 (6 bases). This CDR3 spans 14 amino acids. The ends were cut back, 3 bases at V and 3 bases at J, with 9 bases in the middle. CDR1 SGHKS and CDR2 YYEKEE come from the germline V gene (reference sequence).

This clone appeared a few times. The rearrangement joins TRBV6-5 to TRBJ2-7, with 8 bases matching TRBD2. The CDR3 sequence is 16 residues long. V trimming: 2 bases; J trimming: 5 bases; junction bases outside the gene matches: 11. Germline loops: CDR1 MNHEY, CDR2 SVGAGI. CDR3 DNA: TGTGCCAGCAGTTACGAGCTAGCGGGTTATGCCCACGAGCAGTACTTC. Protein: CASSYELAGYAHEQYF.

The gene calls are TRBV6-1 and TRBJ1-5; 8 bases line up with TRBD1. The trim removed 7 bases at V and 2 bases at J, leaving 7 bases unmatched. Germline CDR1 reads MNHNS; CDR2 reads SASEGT. The CDR3 loop spans 15 amino acids. The CDR3 nucleotides are TGTGCCAGCATCCAGGGGGCCTTCGGCAATCAGCCCCAGCATTTT. This encodes CASIQGAFGNQPQHF.

The V gene is TRBV27, the J gene TRBJ1-1; no definite D call. Germline loops: CDR1 MNHEY, CDR2 SMNVEV (reference sequence). CDR3 length: 13 amino acids. The germline V and J ends were trimmed by 3 bases and 11 bases, with 16 bases remaining between them. The CDR3 DNA reads as TGTGCCAGCAGTTTGGGTCAGCCTAACGGGGCTTTCTTT. This translates into CASSLGQPNGAFF.

The chain employs TRBV19 and TRBJ1-5; a possible D gene is TRBD1 (6 bases). Germline assignment: CDR1 LNHDA and CDR2 SQIVND (reference sequence). This CDR3 is 15 amino acids long. Deletions cut 2 bases from V and 3 bases from J, with 11 bases between. CDR3 protein: CASSIYRADNQPQHF. In DNA form, the CDR3 reads TGTGCCAGTAGTATATACAGGGCGGACAATCAGCCCCAGCATTTT.

V and J are TRBV7-8 and TRBJ1-5, with D perhaps TRBD1 (5 bases). The germline V and J ends were trimmed by 0 bases and 2 bases, with 8 bases remaining between them. The CDR3 has 15 amino acids. Germline values: CDR1 SGHVS, CDR2 FQNEAQ. In DNA form, the CDR3 reads TGTGCCAGCAGCTTAGCTGGAGGGGGCAATCAGCCCCAGCATTTT. This encodes CASSLAGGGNQPQHF.

This chain joins TRBV7-2 and TRBJ2-6, with D possibly TRBD1 on 5 matching bases. V was shortened by 1 base and J by 0 bases, with 13 bases between the two germline ends. The CDR3 is 18 amino acids. The germline gives CDR1 SGHTA, CDR2 FQGNSA. CDR3 residues: CASSLDPGKFSGANVLTF. The CDR3 DNA reads as TGTGCCAGCAGCTTAGACCCAGGGAAATTCTCTGGGGCCAACGTCCTGACTTTC.

The chain combines TRBV5-1 with TRBJ1-1; no clear D. The V gene lost 1 base and the J gene lost 3 bases, with 10 bases spanning the gap. CDR3 length equals 14 residues. Germline CDR1 is SGHRS and CDR2 is YFSETQ. CDR3 sequence reads: CASSLTKADTEAFF. In DNA form, the CDR3 reads TGCGCCAGCAGCTTGACCAAGGCGGACACTGAAGCTTTCTTT.

The chain recombines TRBV5-6 with TRBJ2-1, with TRBD2 identical over 7 bases. Trimming took 4 bases from V and 0 from J; bases not matched to a gene: 4. The V gene's germline CDR1 is SGHDT and CDR2 YYEEEE. The CDR3 is 15 amino acids. The CDR3 sequence: CASSLGGGSYNEQFF. As DNA, the CDR3 is TGTGCCAGCAGCCTCGGCGGGGGCTCCTACAATGAGCAGTTCTTC.

This clone was seen a few times. The genes are TRBV7-9 and TRBJ2-5; no definite D call. This CDR3 has 12 residues. Trimming stripped 4 bases from V and 3 bases from J, with 6 bases between. The germline V gene has CDR1 SEHNR and CDR2 FQNEAQ (reference sequence). The CDR3: CASSSRKETQYF. Here the CDR3 DNA reads TGTGCCAGCAGCTCTAGAAAAGAGACCCAGTACTTC.

The V and J genes are TRBV5-1 and TRBJ1-1; D gene uncertain. This CDR3 comprises 12 residues. The germline CDR1 and CDR2 sequences are SGHRS and YFSETQ. V was trimmed by 0 bases and J by 8 bases, leaving 8 bases between them. DNA of the CDR3: TGCGCCAGCAGCTTGGCCGGAGGGGAAGCTTTCTTT. Its translation is CASSLAGGEAFF.

This clone was recorded once. The chain combines TRBV19 with TRBJ2-7, with TRBD1 matching over 8 bases. This CDR3 comprises 13 residues. Per germline, CDR1 LNHDA and CDR2 SQIVND (reference sequence). J lost 5 bases, V lost 1 base, and 1 base had no gene match. The chain's CDR3 is CASSIGTGNEQYF. As DNA, the CDR3 is TGTGCCAGTAGTATAGGGACAGGGAACGAGCAGTACTTC.

The chain is built from TRBV19 and TRBJ2-2; D gene unclear. V was shortened by 2 bases and J by 2 bases, with 6 bases between the two germline ends. Germline loops: CDR1 LNHDA, CDR2 SQIVND (reference sequence). The CDR3 length is 14 residues. CDR3 nucleotides: TGTGCCAGTAGTATATATATTAACACCGGGGAGCTGTTTTTT. Protein product: CASSIYINTGELFF.

The chain is built from TRBV7-2 and TRBJ1-2; 7 bases are shared with TRBD1. The CDR3 is 16 amino acids. In germline, CDR1 is SGHTA, CDR2 FQGNSA. V gave up 1 base and J gave up 8 bases; unmatched junction bases: 13. Here the CDR3 reads CASSLVWAGGSEGYTF. The CDR3, as DNA: TGTGCCAGCAGCTTAGTTTGGGCAGGGGGAAGCGAAGGCTACACCTTC.

The genes are TRBV6-1 and TRBJ2-5; 7 bases align to TRBD1. With V trimmed by 4 bases and J by 5 bases, 16 bases remained unmatched. CDR1 MNHNS and CDR2 SASEGT come from the germline V gene. This CDR3 is 17 amino acids long. The CDR3 reads CASSGGSDRAKRETQYF. In nucleotides, the CDR3 is TGTGCCAGCAGTGGGGGCTCCGACAGGGCCAAGCGGGAGACCCAGTACTTC.

The rearrangement links TRBV7-2 to TRBJ1-1, with 12 bases that match TRBD1. V was pared by 5 bases and J by 3 bases, with 10 bases of the junction left unmatched. The CDR3 is 17 amino acids. Germline V lookup: CDR1 SGHTA, CDR2 FQGNSA. CDR3 region: CASSRVGTGGYDTEAFF. CDR3 coding DNA: TGTGCCAGCAGCCGGGTTGGGACAGGGGGCTATGACACTGAAGCTTTCTTT.